This T cell receptor (beta chain) was identified in a study of radiotherapy plus CTLA-4 blockade in lung cancer (dated by TCRdb to between 2017 and 2018). At the level of the whole study: Objective responses occurred in roughly 19% of enrolled patients, and approximately 34% achieved disease control. Results and caveats for the whole study, not just this receptor: Increased serum interferon-beta after radiation, together with early dynamic changes in blood T cell clones, were reported to be the strongest predictors of response. After treatment with radiotherapy and ipilimumab, TCR clones that came from tumors expanded in the peripheral blood.

Preparation of the library involved the immunoSEQ multiplex PCR assay. The table comes from immuneACCESS by way of TCRdb, which keeps in-frame sequences with V and J called. Part of the clones is missing from these tables; in studies checked, under half for an unresolved V gene and the rest for unknown reasons. The sample profile shows 62,000 or so clones; 79% of them were found once. 10% of the sample goes to the ten largest clones. The study evaluated CTLA-4 blockade (ipilimumab) given together with focal radiation therapy in patients who had chemo-refractory metastatic non-small-cell lung cancer. Turning to this clone: The specificity of this receptor is unknown. No much larger clone is present one base from it, and per-base qualities are unavailable.

The germline V gene (reference sequence) supplies CDR1 LNHDA and CDR2 SQIVND. V and J lose 8 bases and 0 bases, and a span of 13 bases separates them. The CDR3 contains 15 residues, cysteine and phenylalanine counted. The only DNA kept is the CDR3, 45 bases in frame from the first base. Here the chain combines TRBV19 and TRBJ1-4; the D segment cannot be called with confidence. This clonotype was sampled from a human donor with non-small cell lung cancer who had a complete response to radiotherapy plus ipilimumab. The source was peripheral blood, collected from a patient treated with radiotherapy plus ipilimumab. The CDR3 sequence is CASRQTITTNEKLFF. The DNA sequence is TGTGCCAGTCGGCAGACAATTACAACTAATGAAAAACTGTTTTTT. The reference TRBV19 and TRBJ1-4 proteins fill in what lies around the CDR3, so the full variable domain reads DGGITQSPKYLFRKEGQNVTLSCEQNLNHDAMYWYRQDPGQGLRLIYYSQIVNDFQKGDIAEGYSVSREKKESFPLTVTSAQKNPTAFYLCASRQTITTNEKLFFGSGTQLSVL.